This paragraph reports one TCR beta chain. This sample stems from a study of blood T cell repertoires in COVID-19. Study background: From the United States, Italy and Spain came samples of acute and convalescent COVID-19. The analysed material was cDNA or gDNA that came from T cells, B-cell-depleted T cells, or PBMCs.

Using immunoSEQ multiplex PCR, the repertoire was profiled, and TCRdb retains in-frame clones only, with some absent. The table lists approximately 110,000 clones, 70% to 90% of them singletons. Germline CDR1 is LNHNV and CDR2 is YYDKDF (reference sequence). CDR3 length: 13 residues. Trimming left V 8 bases short and J 6 bases short, with 17 bases between. Sequencing used peripheral blood. This sequence joins TRBV15 and TRBJ2-7; D not resolved. This receptor was obtained from a man aged 35-49 years with acute or convalescent COVID-19. The CDR3 region has the DNA TGTGCCACCGCCCTCGCGTCGGGTCGCGAGCAGTACTTC. It is translated as CATALASGREQYF. The variable domain in full, completed from reference TRBV15 and TRBJ2-7, reads DAMVIQNPRYQVTQFGKPVTLSCSQTLNHNVMYWYQQKSSQAPKLLFHYYDKDFNNEADTPDNFQSRRPNTSFCFLDIRSPGLGDTAMYLCATALASGREQYFGPGTRLTVT.